The clone carrying this T cell receptor (beta chain) has just a few counts. The CDR3 is 18 amino acids. Germline loops: CDR1 MNHNS, CDR2 SASEGT. Losses at the gene ends were 2 bases for V and 4 bases for J; bases not matched to a gene: 13. The data were obtained in a study of T cells in Graves' hyperthyroidism and ophthalmopathy. The TCR beta CDR3 regions underwent amplification using RNA transcripts as the source. The TCR CDR3 was amplified in a first-round RT-PCR using the HTBI primer set. TCRdb itself ran the multiplex PCR reads through MiXCR, one entry per CDR3 protein. There are about 420,000 distinct CDR3 sequences in the sample; less than 20% occur only once, and around 7% lies in the top ten.

This TCR was recovered from a woman aged 18-35 years with Graves' hyperthyroidism. The J gene is TRBJ1-4, the V gene TRBV6-1; 7 nucleotides agree with TRBD1. Sequenced: blood. CDR3 bases: TGTGCCAGCAGTGAACGTCCGGGACAGCAGAACTATAATGAAAAACTGTTTTTT. Residues: CASSERPGQQNYNEKLFF.